Below, 15 T cell receptor beta chains from the same sample are listed, as sequenced in a study of Tregs in tolerant kidney transplant recipients. Measured with immunoSEQ multiplex PCR; TCRdb has only the in-frame clones, and not every one. Of fewer than 150,000 clones detected, about 91% appear once; the ten largest clones hold roughly 0.63%. Sequenced sample: CD4+ T cells from blood. The receptor source for this set is a human donor in good health.

The chain uses TRBV18 and TRBJ2-3; 16 bases map to TRBD2. The CDR3 contains 20 residues. J lost 4 bases, V lost 4 bases, and 14 bases had no gene match. The germline V gene encodes CDR1 KGHSH and CDR2 LQKENI. The DNA of the CDR3 is TGTGCCAGCTCACGGACGGGACTAGCGGGAGGGCCAGGGCTTGCAGATACGCAGTATTTT. Translating gives CASSRTGLAGGPGLADTQYF. The variable domain in full, with the rest retrieved from reference TRBV18 and TRBJ2-3, is NAGVMQNPRHLVRRRGQEARLRCSPMKGHSHVYWYRQLPEEGLKFMVYLQKENIIDESGMPKERFSAEFPKEGPSILRIQQVVRGDSAAYFCASSRTGLAGGPGLADTQYFGPGTRLTVL.

V usage is TRBV15 and J usage is TRBJ1-1; D is ambiguous. The V and J ends lost 0 bases and 5 bases respectively, with 10 bases between them. The germline CDR1 and CDR2 sequences are LNHNV and YYDKDF (reference sequence). The CDR3 runs to 14 residues. The CDR3 loop reads CATSRDQTATEAFF. Written as DNA, the CDR3 is TGTGCCACCAGCAGAGATCAAACAGCTACTGAAGCTTTCTTT.

The chain combines TRBV10-1 with TRBJ2-7, with 9 nucleotides matching TRBD2. Germline CDR1 WNHNN, CDR2 SYGVQD (reference sequence). The CDR3 length is 13 residues. Trimming cost V 5 bases and J 9 bases; bases outside gene matches: 8. In DNA form, the CDR3 reads TGCGCCAGCAGTATGGGGACTAGCAGTCCGCAGTACTTC. Amino acids: CASSMGTSSPQYF.

The J gene is TRBJ1-5, the V gene TRBV4-1; no firm D call. Trimming took off 2 bases at V and 1 base at J, with 9 bases between the two ends. The CDR3 is 15 amino acids. Germline CDR1 MGHRA, CDR2 YSYEKL. The CDR3, as DNA: TGCGCCAGCAGCCAAATTGCGGGCAGCAATCAGCCCCAGCATTTT. Amino acid sequence: CASSQIAGSNQPQHF.

The chain combines TRBV5-4 with TRBJ2-7; the match to TRBD2 covers 9 bases. This CDR3 is 15 amino acids long. With 4 bases clipped from V and 0 bases from J, the junction kept 5 bases outside the gene matches. Germline CDR1 SGHNT, CDR2 YYREEE (reference sequence). The CDR3 loop is CASSGTSHSSYEQYF. CDR3 DNA: TGTGCCAGCAGCGGGACTAGCCACAGCTCCTACGAGCAGTACTTC.

The chain combines TRBV6-6 with TRBJ1-6, with 8 bases identical to TRBD1. V gave up 6 bases and J gave up 9 bases; unmatched junction bases: 7. Germline V CDR1 and CDR2: MNHNY, SVGAGI (reference sequence). The CDR3 covers 14 residues. This CDR3 reads CASSQTGVGSPLHF. CDR3 nucleotide sequence: TGTGCCAGCAGCCAGACAGGGGTGGGTTCACCCCTCCACTTT.

In its sample, this clone was seen once. The rearrangement links TRBV5-1 to TRBJ1-2; D call uncertain. V was pared by 0 bases and J by 1 base, with 7 bases between. CDR3 length: 14 amino acids. The germline CDR1 and CDR2 sequences are SGHRS and YFSETQ. This CDR3 reads CASSLVPLNYGYTF. The CDR3 coding sequence is TGCGCCAGCAGCTTGGTCCCGCTTAACTATGGCTACACCTTC.

The chain combines TRBV30 with TRBJ2-1; 8 bases agree with TRBD2. This CDR3 has 17 residues. Germline V gene data show CDR1 as GTSNPN and CDR2 as SVGIG (reference sequence). The V segment lost 0 bases and the J segment 10 bases; nucleotides outside the gene matches: 17. The CDR3 nucleotides are TGTGCCTGGAGTGTAGAAAGGACCGGGAGGGCCCTACGCGAGCAGTTCTTC. This encodes CAWSVERTGRALREQFF.

This clone was recorded a few times. This sequence joins TRBV19 and TRBJ1-5, with D hard to call. The ends were cut back, 3 bases at V and 7 bases at J, with 7 bases in the middle. There are 12 residues in the CDR3. The germline gives CDR1 LNHDA, CDR2 SQIVND (reference sequence). This CDR3 is CASSILEQPQHF. The CDR3 bases are TGTGCCAGTAGTATTCTCGAGCAGCCCCAGCATTTT.

V gene TRBV18 combines with J gene TRBJ1-1; D possibly corresponds to TRBD1 (5 bases). This CDR3 comprises 14 residues. Trimming pared 3 bases from V and 3 bases from J, leaving 11 bases between. The V gene's germline CDR1 is KGHSH and CDR2 LQKENI. The CDR3 loop reads CASSPVGGDTEAFF. The CDR3 region has the DNA TGTGCCAGCTCACCCGTCGGGGGGGACACTGAAGCTTTCTTT.

The V and J genes are TRBV6-6 and TRBJ2-3; perhaps TRBD2 as D (5 bases). The V and J ends lost 0 bases and 5 bases respectively, with 12 bases between them. The CDR3 has 15 amino acids. The germline V gene has CDR1 MNHNY and CDR2 SVGAGI (reference sequence). CDR3 sequence (DNA): TGTGCCAGCAGTTACTCAGACCCGGAGGTAGATACGCAGTATTTT. Protein sequence: CASSYSDPEVDTQYF.

The rearrangement uses TRBV9 and TRBJ2-2, with D unclear. V was cut by 0 bases and J by 0 bases, with 6 bases left in between. Germline-derived CDR1 and CDR2 are SGDLS and YYNGEE. The CDR3 loop spans 15 amino acids. The CDR3 DNA follows: TGTGCCAGCAGCGTAGACTCCGCGAACACCGGGGAGCTGTTTTTT. Translating it yields CASSVDSANTGELFF.

V gene TRBV5-1 combines with J gene TRBJ2-1; 12 nucleotides agree with TRBD2. Germline CDR1 is SGHRS and CDR2 is YFSETQ. The CDR3 runs 18 residues. The V segment lost 2 bases and the J segment 7 bases; nucleotides outside the gene matches: 13. Here the CDR3 reads CASSFTSGGPRHLNEQFF. The CDR3 DNA follows: TGCGCCAGCAGCTTTACTAGCGGGGGGCCGAGACACCTGAATGAGCAGTTCTTC.

The chain carries TRBV11-2 and TRBJ2-7; D tentatively reads TRBD1 or TRBD2 (6 bases each). Trimming took off 1 base at V and 2 bases at J, with 15 bases between the two ends. CDR1 and CDR2 from the germline V gene are SGHAT and FQNNGV. The CDR3 totals 16 residues. For the CDR3, the DNA is TGTGCCAGCAGCTTAGCGACAGGAGGGGGAGCCTACGAGCAGTACTTC. It encodes CASSLATGGGAYEQYF.

The J gene is TRBJ2-2, the V gene TRBV14; the match to TRBD2 covers 7 bases. Trimming took 2 bases from V and 3 from J; bases not matched to a gene: 9. CDR1 SGHDN and CDR2 FVKESK come from the germline V gene. The CDR3 consists of 17 residues. The CDR3 loop is CASSQLQLAIHTGELFF. CDR3 coding DNA: TGTGCCAGCAGCCAACTACAACTAGCGATACACACCGGGGAGCTGTTTTTT.